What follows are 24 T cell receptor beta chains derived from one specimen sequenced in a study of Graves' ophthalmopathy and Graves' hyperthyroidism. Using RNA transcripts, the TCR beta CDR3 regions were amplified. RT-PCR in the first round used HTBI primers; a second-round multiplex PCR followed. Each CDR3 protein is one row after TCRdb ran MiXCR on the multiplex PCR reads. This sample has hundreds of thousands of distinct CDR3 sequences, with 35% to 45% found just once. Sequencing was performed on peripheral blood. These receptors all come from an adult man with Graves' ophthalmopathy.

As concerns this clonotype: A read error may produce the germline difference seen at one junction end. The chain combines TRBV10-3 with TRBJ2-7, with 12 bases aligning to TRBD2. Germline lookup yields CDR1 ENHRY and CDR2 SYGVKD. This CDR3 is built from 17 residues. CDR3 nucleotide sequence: TGTGCCATCAGTGAGCCCAGCGGGACTAGCGGGCCGTACGGGCAGTACTTC. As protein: CAISEPSGTSGPYGQYF.

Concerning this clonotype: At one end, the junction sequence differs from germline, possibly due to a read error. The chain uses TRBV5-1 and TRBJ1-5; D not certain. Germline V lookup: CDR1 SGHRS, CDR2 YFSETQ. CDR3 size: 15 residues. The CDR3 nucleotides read TGCGCCAGCAGCTTGGCGGGGTATAGCAATCTGCCCCAGCATTTT. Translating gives CASSLAGYSNLPQHF. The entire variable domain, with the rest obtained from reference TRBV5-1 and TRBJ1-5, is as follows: KAGVTQTPRYLIKTRGQQVTLSCSPISGHRSVSWYQQTPGQGLQFLFEYFSETQRNKGNFPGRFSGRQFSNSRSEMNVSTLELGDSALYLCASSLAGYSNLPQHFGDGTRLSIL.

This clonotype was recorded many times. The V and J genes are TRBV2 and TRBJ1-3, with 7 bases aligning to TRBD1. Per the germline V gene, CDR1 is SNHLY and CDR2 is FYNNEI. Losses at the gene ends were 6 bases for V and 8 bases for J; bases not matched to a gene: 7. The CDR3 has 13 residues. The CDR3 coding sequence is TGTGCCAGCAGCGACGACAGGGCGGACACCATATATTTT. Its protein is CASSDDRADTIYF.

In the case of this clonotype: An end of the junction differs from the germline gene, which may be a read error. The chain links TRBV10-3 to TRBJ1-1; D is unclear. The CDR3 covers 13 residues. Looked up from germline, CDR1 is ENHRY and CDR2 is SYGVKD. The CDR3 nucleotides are TGTGCCAGCAGTTACTCGAGGGTGACTGAAGCTTTCTTT. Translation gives CASSYSRVTEAFF.

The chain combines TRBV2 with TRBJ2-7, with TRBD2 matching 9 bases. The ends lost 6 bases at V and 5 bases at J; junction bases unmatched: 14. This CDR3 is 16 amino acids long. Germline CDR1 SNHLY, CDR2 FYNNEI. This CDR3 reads CASRERGGRARNEQYF. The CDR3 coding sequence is TGTGCCAGCAGGGAACGGGGCGGGAGGGCCAGGAACGAGCAGTACTTC.

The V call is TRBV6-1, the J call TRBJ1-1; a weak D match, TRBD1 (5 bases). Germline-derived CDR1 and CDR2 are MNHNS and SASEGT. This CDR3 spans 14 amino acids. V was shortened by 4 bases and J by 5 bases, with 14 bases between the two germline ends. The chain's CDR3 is CASSGREGNTEAFF. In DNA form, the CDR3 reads TGTGCCAGCAGTGGCAGGGAAGGGAATACTGAAGCTTTCTTT.

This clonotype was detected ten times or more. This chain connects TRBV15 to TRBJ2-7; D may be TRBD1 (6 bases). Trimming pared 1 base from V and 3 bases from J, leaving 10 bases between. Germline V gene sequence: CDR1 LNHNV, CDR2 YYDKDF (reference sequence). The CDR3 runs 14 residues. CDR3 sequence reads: CATSRALQGYEQYF. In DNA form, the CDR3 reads TGTGCCACCAGCAGAGCATTACAGGGCTACGAGCAGTACTTC.

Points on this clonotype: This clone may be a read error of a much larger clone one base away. Written as DNA, the CDR3 is TGTGCCAGGCAGCTCCCGGGACTAGCGGGGACCTACAAGCAGTACTTC. Translating it yields CARQLPGLAGTYKQYF. The chain recombines TRBV7-9 with TRBJ2-7, with 13 bases identical to TRBD2. Germline assignment: CDR1 SEHNR and CDR2 FQNEAQ (reference sequence). This CDR3 is built from 16 residues. The full variable domain, with the rest looked up from reference TRBV7-9 and TRBJ2-7, is DTGVSQNPRHKITKRGQNVTFRCDPISEHNRLYWYRQTLGQGPEFLTYFQNEAQLEKSRLLSDRFSAERPKGSFSTLEIQRTEQGDSAMYLCARQLPGLAGTYKQYFGPGTRLTVT.

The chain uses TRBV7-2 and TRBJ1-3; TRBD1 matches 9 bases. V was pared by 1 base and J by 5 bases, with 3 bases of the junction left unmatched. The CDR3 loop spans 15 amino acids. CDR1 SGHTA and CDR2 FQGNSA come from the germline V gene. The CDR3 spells CASSLGGQGRNTIYF. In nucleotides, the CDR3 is TGTGCCAGCAGCTTAGGAGGACAGGGGCGAAACACCATATATTTT.

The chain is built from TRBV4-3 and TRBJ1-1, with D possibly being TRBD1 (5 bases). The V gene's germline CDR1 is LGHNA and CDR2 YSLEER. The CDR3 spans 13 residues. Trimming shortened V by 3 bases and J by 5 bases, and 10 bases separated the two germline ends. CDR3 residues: CASSHQGRTEAFF. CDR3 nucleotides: TGCGCCAGCAGCCACCAGGGAAGAACTGAAGCTTTCTTT.

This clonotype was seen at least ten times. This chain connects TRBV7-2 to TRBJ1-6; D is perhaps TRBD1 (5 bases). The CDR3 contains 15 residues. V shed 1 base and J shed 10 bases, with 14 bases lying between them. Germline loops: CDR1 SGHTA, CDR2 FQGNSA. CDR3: CASSLVGQGLSPLHF. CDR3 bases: TGTGCCAGCAGCTTAGTTGGGCAGGGTCTATCACCCCTCCACTTT. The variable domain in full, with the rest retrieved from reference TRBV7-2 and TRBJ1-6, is GAGVSQSPSNKVTEKGKDVELRCDPISGHTALYWYRQSLGQGLEFLIYFQGNSAPDKSGLPSDRFSAERTGGSVSTLTIQRTQQEDSAVYLCASSLVGQGLSPLHFGNGTRLTVT.

The CDR3 DNA sequence: TGTGCCAGCGGGGAAGTTATGGGACAGCAGCTAGCCAAAAACATTCAGTACTTC. Residues: CASGEVMGQQLAKNIQYF. The gene calls are TRBV2 and TRBJ2-4, with 7 bases identical to TRBD1. V dropped 8 bases and J dropped 0; count of bases not matched to a gene: 16. The length of the CDR3 is 18 residues. Germline values: CDR1 SNHLY, CDR2 FYNNEI.

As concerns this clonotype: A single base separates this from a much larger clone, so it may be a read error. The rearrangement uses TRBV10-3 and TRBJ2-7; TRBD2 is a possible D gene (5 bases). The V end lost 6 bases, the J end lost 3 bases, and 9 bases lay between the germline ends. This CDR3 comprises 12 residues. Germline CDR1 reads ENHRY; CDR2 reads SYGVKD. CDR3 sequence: CAISNGVYEQYF. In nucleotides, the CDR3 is TGTGCCATCAGCAACGGGGTCTACGAGCAGTACTTC.

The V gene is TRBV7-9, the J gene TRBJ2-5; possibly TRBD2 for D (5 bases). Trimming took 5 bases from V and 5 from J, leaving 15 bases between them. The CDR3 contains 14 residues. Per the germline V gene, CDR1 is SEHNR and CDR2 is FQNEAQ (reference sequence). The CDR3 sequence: CASSPTRGSETQYF. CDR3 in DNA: TGTGCCAGCAGCCCCACCCGAGGGTCGGAGACCCAGTACTTC.

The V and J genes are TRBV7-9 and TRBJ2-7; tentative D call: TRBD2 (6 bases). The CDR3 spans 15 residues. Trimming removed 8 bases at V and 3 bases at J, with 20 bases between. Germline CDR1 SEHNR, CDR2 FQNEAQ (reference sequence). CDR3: CASSPPNSGIYEQYF. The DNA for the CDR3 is TGTGCCAGCTCACCACCGAATAGCGGAATCTACGAGCAGTACTTC.

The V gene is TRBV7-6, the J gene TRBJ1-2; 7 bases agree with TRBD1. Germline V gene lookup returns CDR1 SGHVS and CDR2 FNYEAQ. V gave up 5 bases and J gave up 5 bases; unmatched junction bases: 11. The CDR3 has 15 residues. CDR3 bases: TGTGCCAGCAGCCCACAATCCGGGACAGTTTATGGCTACACCTTC. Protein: CASSPQSGTVYGYTF.

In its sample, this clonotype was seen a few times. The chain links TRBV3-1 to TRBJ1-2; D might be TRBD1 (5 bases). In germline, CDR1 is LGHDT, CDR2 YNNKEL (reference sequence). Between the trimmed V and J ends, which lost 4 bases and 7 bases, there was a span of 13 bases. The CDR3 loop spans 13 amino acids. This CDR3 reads CASSLIQEAGYTF. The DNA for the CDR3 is TGTGCCAGCAGCCTTATACAGGAGGCTGGCTACACCTTC.

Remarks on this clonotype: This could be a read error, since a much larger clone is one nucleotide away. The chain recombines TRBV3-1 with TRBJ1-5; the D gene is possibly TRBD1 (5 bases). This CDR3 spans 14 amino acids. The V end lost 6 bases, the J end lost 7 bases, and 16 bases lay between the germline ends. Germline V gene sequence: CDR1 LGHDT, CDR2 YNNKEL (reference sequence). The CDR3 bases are TGTGCCAGCAGTGCGCAGGGAGATGGACAGCCCCAGCATTTT. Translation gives CASSAQGDGQPQHF.

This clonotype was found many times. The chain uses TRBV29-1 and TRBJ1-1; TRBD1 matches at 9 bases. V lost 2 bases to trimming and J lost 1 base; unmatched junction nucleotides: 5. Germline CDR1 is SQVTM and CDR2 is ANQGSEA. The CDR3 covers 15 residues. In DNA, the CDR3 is TGCAGCGTTGAACCCGGGACAGGGAAGAACACTGAAGCTTTCTTT. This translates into CSVEPGTGKNTEAFF.

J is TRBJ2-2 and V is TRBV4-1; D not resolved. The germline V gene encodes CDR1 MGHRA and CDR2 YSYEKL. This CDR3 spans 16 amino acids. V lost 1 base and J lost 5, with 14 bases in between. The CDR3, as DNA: TGCGCCAGCAGCCAAGTGACTGGAAGGTTGACCGGGGAGCTGTTTTTT. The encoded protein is CASSQVTGRLTGELFF.

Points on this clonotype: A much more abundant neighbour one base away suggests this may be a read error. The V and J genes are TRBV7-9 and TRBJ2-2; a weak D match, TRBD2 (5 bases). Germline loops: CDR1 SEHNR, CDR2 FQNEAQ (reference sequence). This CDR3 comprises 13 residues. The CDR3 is CASSLIITGKLFF. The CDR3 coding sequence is TGTGCCAGCAGCTTGATTATCACCGGGAAGCTGTTTTTT.

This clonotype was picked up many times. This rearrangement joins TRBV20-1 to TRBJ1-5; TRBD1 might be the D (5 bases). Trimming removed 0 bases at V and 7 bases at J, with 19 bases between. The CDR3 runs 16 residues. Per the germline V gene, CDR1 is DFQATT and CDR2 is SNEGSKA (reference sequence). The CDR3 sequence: CSARDVVGAGGQPQHF. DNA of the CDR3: TGCAGTGCTAGAGATGTTGTAGGGGCGGGTGGGCAGCCCCAGCATTTT.

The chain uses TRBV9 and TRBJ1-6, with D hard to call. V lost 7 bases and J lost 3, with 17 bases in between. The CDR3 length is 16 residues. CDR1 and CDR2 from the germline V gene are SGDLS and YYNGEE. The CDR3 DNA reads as TGTGCCAGCGCTGATGGTGGAAGCATCTATAATTCACCCCTCCACTTT. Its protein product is CASADGGSIYNSPLHF.

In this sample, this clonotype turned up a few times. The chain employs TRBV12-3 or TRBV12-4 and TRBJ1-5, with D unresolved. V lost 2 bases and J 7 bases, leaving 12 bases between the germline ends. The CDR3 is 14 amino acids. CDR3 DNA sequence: TGTGCCAGCAGTTTATCTGGGCGGGCCCAGCCCCAGCATTTT. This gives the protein CASSLSGRAQPQHF.